A single sample is the source of the 24 T cell receptor beta chains below, sequenced in a study of sequential checkpoint blockade in melanoma. Some clones are missing from TCRdb's copy, which holds only in-frame ones; the method was immunoSEQ multiplex PCR. The sample includes approximately 5,100 clones, 30% to 35% of them seen just once. Indicated treatment: randomized to nivolumab then ipilimumab (arm A) or the reverse (arm B). The sample was tumor tissue (inferred from file names), taken from a patient given nivolumab and ipilimumab in sequence. These receptors all come from a human donor with melanoma.

This chain uses TRBV28 with TRBJ2-1; a weak D match, TRBD1 (5 bases). Between the trimmed V and J ends, which lost 5 bases and 15 bases, there was a span of 17 bases. CDR1 is MDHEN and CDR2 is SYDVKM in the germline V gene. CDR3 length equals 12 residues. For the CDR3, the DNA is TGTGCCAGCAGTGGGGTCAGCCTTAGGGGGTTCTTC. Protein sequence: CASSGVSLRGFF.

This clone was seen only a few times. This chain uses TRBV28 with TRBJ2-3, with 9 bases matching TRBD1. The CDR3 covers 15 residues. V gave up 2 bases and J gave up 5 bases; unmatched junction bases: 5. Germline V gene sequence: CDR1 MDHEN, CDR2 SYDVKM. The CDR3 DNA follows: TGTGCCAGCAGTTTAGGACAGGGGTTTGGAGATACGCAGTATTTT. Translated, it gives CASSLGQGFGDTQYF.

The chain employs TRBV30 and TRBJ2-1; 7 nucleotides agree with TRBD1. CDR1 and CDR2 from the germline V gene are GTSNPN and SVGIG (reference sequence). V shed 3 bases, J shed 2 bases, and the junction held 7 bases outside the gene matches. The CDR3 has 15 residues. The CDR3 nucleotides are TGTGCCTGGAGCCCCGGGACAGCCGCCTACAATGAGCAGTTCTTC. Its protein product is CAWSPGTAAYNEQFF.

The table lists this clone with a count of one. The chain carries TRBV18 and TRBJ1-2; no definite D call. This CDR3 region has 14 residues. Trimming took 1 base from V and 6 from J, leaving 12 bases between them. Germline V gene lookup returns CDR1 KGHSH and CDR2 LQKENI. The CDR3 here is CASSPQGGANGYTF. For the CDR3, the DNA is TGTGCCAGCTCACCACAGGGAGGCGCCAATGGCTACACCTTC.

The chain couples TRBV4-1 to TRBJ2-5, with 10 bases aligning to TRBD2. The CDR3 extends over 16 amino acids. V lost 4 bases, J lost 5 bases, and 10 bases stayed unmatched. Germline V gives CDR1 MGHRA, CDR2 YSYEKL. The chain's CDR3 is CASSLGGLAGVETQYF. The CDR3 DNA follows: TGCGCCAGCAGCCTCGGAGGGCTAGCGGGAGTCGAGACCCAGTACTTC.

The chain couples TRBV6-8 to TRBJ2-2, with TRBD1 as a possible D gene (5 bases). CDR3 length: 15 residues. Germline V gene sequence: CDR1 MNHGY, CDR2 SAAAGT. Trimming took 3 bases from V and 3 from J, leaving 11 bases between them. CDR3 sequence: CASSYPETDTGELFF. The CDR3 DNA is TGTGCCAGCAGTTATCCTGAGACAGACACCGGGGAGCTGTTTTTT.

This chain links TRBV5-1 with TRBJ2-2, with 9 bases lining up with TRBD2. Per the germline V gene, CDR1 is SGHRS and CDR2 is YFSETQ. The CDR3 spans 16 residues. With V trimmed by 2 bases and J by 4 bases, 6 bases remained unmatched. CDR3 DNA sequence: TGCGCCAGCAGCTTTTTAAGCGGGGGGCTCACCGGGGAGCTGTTTTTT. This encodes CASSFLSGGLTGELFF.

The rearrangement uses TRBV27 and TRBJ2-2; no definite D call. V was cut by 5 bases and J by 4 bases, with 14 bases left in between. The CDR3 has 15 amino acids. The germline gives CDR1 MNHEY, CDR2 SMNVEV (reference sequence). The CDR3 sequence: CASSEQQIITGELFF. CDR3 coding DNA: TGTGCCAGCAGTGAACAGCAGATAATCACCGGGGAGCTGTTTTTT.

In this sample, this clone turned up a few times. The rearrangement uses TRBV1 and TRBJ2-2. TRBV1 has pseudogene status. CDR3 size: 15 residues. The CDR3 DNA follows: TGCGCCAGCAGCCACGCCTCCGTGGAAACCGGGGAGCTGTTTTTT. Translation: CASSHASVETGELFF.

J is TRBJ1-1 and V is TRBV11-3, with 8 bases aligning to TRBD1. CDR3 length: 18 amino acids. CDR1 is SGHNT and CDR2 is YENEEA in the germline V gene. Unmatched junction bases numbered 14, after V lost 5 bases and J lost 0 bases. The DNA for the CDR3 is TGTGCCAGCAGCCTCTCTGGACAGGGAGGTTTCTTGAACACTGAAGCTTTCTTT. As protein: CASSLSGQGGFLNTEAFF. Together with reference TRBV11-3 and TRBJ1-1, the CDR3 gives the full variable domain: EAGVVQSPRYKIIEKKQPVAFWCNPISGHNTLYWYLQNLGQGPELLIRYENEEAVDDSQLPKDRFSAERLKGVDSTLKIQPAELGDSAVYLCASSLSGQGGFLNTEAFFGQGTRLTVV.

The V gene is TRBV7-2, the J gene TRBJ2-1; D may be TRBD2 (6 bases). The CDR3 totals 15 residues. Trimming stripped 5 bases from V and 7 bases from J, with 18 bases between. Germline V CDR1 and CDR2: SGHTA, FQGNSA. The CDR3 DNA is TGTGCCAGCAGCCCCACAGAGGGAGGCCGGAATGAGCAGTTCTTC. The encoded protein is CASSPTEGGRNEQFF.

This clone has a handful of counts. The chain carries TRBV6-8 and TRBJ2-7; TRBD2 matches 8 bases. The CDR3 loop spans 15 amino acids. In germline, CDR1 is MNHGY, CDR2 SAAAGT. J gave up 3 bases and V 6 bases, and 10 bases lay outside the gene matches. CDR3 bases: TGTGCCAGCAGGACGGTCAGCGGGGGAGGCTACGAGCAGTACTTC. Its translation is CASRTVSGGGYEQYF.

The chain joins TRBV28 to TRBJ1-1; 9 bases map to TRBD1. After removal of 2 bases from V and 1 base from J, the junction contained 8 bases not matched to a gene. The CDR3 has 17 amino acids. In germline, CDR1 is MDHEN, CDR2 SYDVKM. The CDR3 here is CASSLEGQGKTNTEAFF. CDR3 sequence (DNA): TGTGCCAGCAGTTTAGAGGGACAGGGAAAGACGAACACTGAAGCTTTCTTT.

CDR3 protein: CAYRATGELFF. The DNA of the CDR3 is TGTGCTTACAGGGCTACCGGGGAGCTGTTTTTT. The chain employs TRBV19 and TRBJ2-2, with a tentative D call TRBD1 (6 bases). Germline CDR1 LNHDA, CDR2 SQIVND (reference sequence). The CDR3 has 11 residues.

The rearrangement uses TRBV15 and TRBJ2-1, with D unclear. The V end was cut by 5 bases, the J end by 5 bases, with 19 bases between. The CDR3 is 16 residues long. Germline V gives CDR1 LNHNV, CDR2 YYDKDF (reference sequence). CDR3 region: CATSPTDASRDNEQFF. CDR3 DNA sequence: TGTGCCACCAGCCCTACCGACGCCTCTCGTGACAATGAGCAGTTCTTC.

This clone turned up a few times. This chain connects TRBV30 to TRBJ2-1; 13 positions match TRBD2. The V segment lost 2 bases and the J segment 7 bases; nucleotides outside the gene matches: 14. The germline CDR1 and CDR2 sequences are GTSNPN and SVGIG (reference sequence). The CDR3 spans 18 residues. CDR3 nucleotide sequence: TGTGCCTGGAGTCCACCCGTTCGGACTAGCGGGAGTTTTAATGAGCAGTTCTTC. This translates into CAWSPPVRTSGSFNEQFF.

The rearrangement links TRBV30 to TRBJ1-2, with D uncertain. Trimming pared 0 bases from V and 4 bases from J, leaving 6 bases between. Per the germline V gene, CDR1 is GTSNPN and CDR2 is SVGIG (reference sequence). This CDR3 has 12 residues. CDR3 loop: CAWSVGIYGYTF. In nucleotides, the CDR3 is TGTGCCTGGAGTGTTGGGATCTATGGCTACACCTTC.

There are a few counts of this clone. The CDR3 DNA follows: TGTGCCAGCTCACCCGGACAGGGGTTGTTGGTTCAGCCCCAGCATTTT. Translating it yields CASSPGQGLLVQPQHF. The chain links TRBV18 to TRBJ1-5; 9 nucleotides align to TRBD1. Germline V gives CDR1 KGHSH, CDR2 LQKENI. The V and J ends lost 3 bases and 6 bases, in that order; junction bases with no gene match: 9. This CDR3 contains 16 residues.

The CDR3, as DNA: TGTGCCGGAAATTTACAGGGTTACGAGCAGTACTTC. This codes for CAGNLQGYEQYF. This chain joins TRBV30 and TRBJ2-7, with D perhaps TRBD1 (6 bases). Trimming pared 8 bases from V and 4 bases from J, leaving 15 bases between. From germline, CDR1 is GTSNPN and CDR2 SVGIG (reference sequence). The CDR3 has 12 amino acids.

This chain joins TRBV5-1 and TRBJ1-4; a weak D match, TRBD1 (5 bases). Germline V gene data show CDR1 as SGHRS and CDR2 as YFSETQ. CDR3 size: 15 residues. V lost 2 bases and J lost 3, with 11 bases in between. In DNA, the CDR3 is TGCGCCAGCAGCTTTACACAGGCCTCTAATGAAAAACTGTTTTTT. Its translation: CASSFTQASNEKLFF.

V gene TRBV29-1 combines with J gene TRBJ2-1; no clear D. This CDR3 region has 14 residues. Per germline, CDR1 SQVTM and CDR2 ANQGSEA. Trimming cost V 3 bases and J 7 bases, with 16 bases left between them. In DNA, the CDR3 is TGCAGCGTTGACCCCCAGGCGCCTAAGAATGAGCAGTTCTTC. Translated: CSVDPQAPKNEQFF.

The chain combines TRBV12-5 with TRBJ1-5; D remains unclear. The CDR3 has 13 residues. CDR1 and CDR2 from the germline V gene are LGHNT and FRNRAP. V shed 7 bases and J shed 7 bases, with 14 bases lying between them. CDR3 protein: CASAAGRGQPQHF. The DNA for the CDR3 is TGTGCTAGTGCCGCTGGACGTGGGCAGCCCCAGCATTTT.

The CDR3 coding sequence is TGCGCCAGCAGCCAAGGCCTAGCGGGGGGTCATGAGCAGTTCTTC. Translated: CASSQGLAGGHEQFF. The J gene is TRBJ2-1, the V gene TRBV4-1; 11 nucleotides agree with TRBD2. This CDR3 is built from 15 residues. J gave up 8 bases and V 1 base, and 4 bases lay outside the gene matches. Germline V gene sequence: CDR1 MGHRA, CDR2 YSYEKL.

This chain joins TRBV19 and TRBJ1-5; no firm D call. The CDR3 totals 17 residues. Germline CDR1 reads LNHDA; CDR2 reads SQIVND (reference sequence). V shed 2 bases and J shed 5 bases, with 19 bases lying between them. The CDR3 loop reads CASSIRAMGNTYQPQHF. CDR3 nucleotides: TGTGCCAGTAGTATACGGGCCATGGGGAATACATATCAGCCCCAGCATTTT.